A selection of T cell receptor beta chains follows, all from one sample in a study of T cell responses to AZD1222 COVID-19 vaccine. Sequencing used immunoSEQ multiplex PCR; TCRdb keeps in-frame clones, though not all of them. The data contain around 110,000 clones, about 92% of them seen just once; the ten biggest clones take up over 2.5%. The sample was peripheral blood, taken on day 0 of AZD1222 vaccination. The receptors originated from an adult in good health. The CDR3 runs from the conserved cysteine through the conserved F or W. D genes are given only for firm matches. Only some rows state a clone size, as once, few, many or a class for expanded clones.

.,TRBJ1-1,.,TRBV27,CASRGIGNTEAFF,TGTGCCAGCAGGGGTATTGGTAACACTGAAGCTTTCTTT
.,TRBJ1-3,.,TRBV18,CASSRQGETGNTIYF,TGTGCCAGCTCACGGCAGGGTGAGACTGGAAACACCATATATTTT
.,TRBJ1-1,.,TRBV10-3,CAIREGGDNTEAFF,TGTGCCATCAGGGAAGGTGGGGATAACACTGAAGCTTTCTTT
.,TRBJ1-1,.,TRBV2,CASRVGRANTEAFF,TGTGCCAGCAGGGTAGGCAGGGCGAACACTGAAGCTTTCTTT
.,TRBJ1-6,.,TRBV29-1,CSVEVSNSSPLHF,TGCAGCGTTGAAGTCTCCAATTCTTCACCCCTCCACTTT
TRBD1,TRBJ2-2,once,TRBV7-8,CASSLDRGSYTGELFF,TGTGCCAGCAGCTTAGACAGGGGATCGTACACCGGGGAGCTGTTTTTT
.,TRBJ2-2,.,TRBV30,CAWSPRLTGELFF,TGTGCCTGGAGTCCCAGGCTCACCGGGGAGCTGTTTTTT
TRBD2,TRBJ2-5,.,TRBV4-2,CASSLGLAGETQYF,TGTGCCAGCAGCCTGGGACTAGCGGGGGAGACCCAGTACTTC
TRBD1,TRBJ2-7,.,TRBV5-1,CASKGTVYEQYF,TGCGCCAGTAAGGGGACAGTCTACGAGCAGTACTTC
TRBD2,TRBJ2-6,.,TRBV27,CASSAYGRANPRSGANVLTF,TGTGCCAGCAGCGCCTACGGGAGGGCCAATCCCCGCTCTGGGGCCAACGTCCTGACTTTC
TRBD1,TRBJ1-5,.,TRBV30,CAWGTGDSNQPQHF,TGTGCCTGGGGGACAGGGGATAGCAATCAGCCCCAGCATTTT
.,TRBJ1-6,.,TRBV27,CASSTLGTSSYNSPLHF,TGTGCCAGCAGCACATTAGGGACAAGCTCCTATAATTCACCCCTCCACTTT
TRBD1,TRBJ1-4,.,TRBV28,CASSSGGQLNEKLFF,TGTGCCAGCAGTTCCGGGGGACAGCTTAATGAAAAACTGTTTTTT
TRBD2,TRBJ2-7,.,TRBV27,CASSSGTSLYEQYF,TGTGCCAGCAGCTCCGGGACTAGCCTCTACGAGCAGTACTTC
TRBD1,TRBJ1-1,.,TRBV10-3,CAVGQVVNTEAFF,TGTGCCGTAGGACAGGTGGTGAACACTGAAGCTTTCTTT
.,TRBJ2-5,.,TRBV28,CASSFGGLLLNQETQYF,TGTGCCAGCAGTTTCGGGGGTTTGTTACTGAACCAAGAGACCCAGTACTTC
TRBD2,TRBJ2-2,once,TRBV3-1/TRBV3-2,CASSRGGANTGELFF,TGTGCCAGCAGCCGGGGAGGGGCGAACACCGGGGAGCTGTTTTTT
.,TRBJ2-1,.,TRBV28,CASSLLGGFRFF,TGTGCCAGCAGCCTTCTGGGGGGCTTTCGGTTCTTC
.,TRBJ1-1,.,TRBV13,CASSPKLRTEAFF,TGTGCCAGCAGCCCCAAACTTAGAACTGAAGCTTTCTTT
.,TRBJ2-1,.,TRBV27,CASSLSSSGRVVRFF,TGTGCCAGCAGTTTAAGTTCGAGCGGCAGGGTGGTGCGGTTCTTC
TRBD2,TRBJ2-2,.,TRBV9,CASSHEGAGVGGELFF,TGTGCCAGCAGCCACGAAGGAGCGGGAGTTGGCGGGGAGCTGTTTTTT
TRBD1,TRBJ2-2,.,TRBV6-5,CASSSSDRDGGGELFF,TGTGCCAGCAGTTCCTCGGACAGGGATGGTGGCGGGGAGCTGTTTTTT